The rows below give T cell receptor beta chains drawn from one sample of a study of PD-1 and CTLA-4 blockade in melanoma. Libraries were prepared by immunoSEQ multiplex PCR; TCRdb keeps only in-frame clonotypes and omits some of them. The sample shows roughly 30,000 clones, 88% of them seen only once. The source material was CD8+ T cells from peripheral blood, sampled from a patient given anti-PD-1 treatment. All receptors come from a human donor with melanoma. Both conserved end residues are part of each CDR3. The D gene is left open where the match is weak. Some rows have no size entry. The others give once, few or many, or a class for an expanded clone.

J gene	clone size	V gene	D gene	CDR3 DNA	CDR3 protein
TRBJ2-1	NA	TRBV19	TRBD2	TGTGCCAGTAGTATTCCTAGCGGGGCCTACAATGAGCAGTTCTTC	CASSIPSGAYNEQFF
TRBJ1-1	NA	TRBV7-9	NA	TGTGCCAGCAGCTCAGAAGGTCGCACGGTCAATAGAAACACTGAAGCTTTCTTT	CASSSEGRTVNRNTEAFF
TRBJ2-1	NA	TRBV5-4	NA	TGTGCCAGCAGCTTCGGAGGGTCGGAGCAGTTCTTC	CASSFGGSEQFF
TRBJ1-5	NA	TRBV28	TRBD1	TGTGCCACCGGACAGGGCCTCTTTAATCAGCCCCAGCATTTT	CATGQGLFNQPQHF
TRBJ2-1	NA	TRBV3-1/TRBV3-2	NA	TGTGCCAGCAGCCAAGATTGGGCCATTGACAATGAGCAGTTCTTC	CASSQDWAIDNEQFF
TRBJ1-2	few	TRBV4-1	NA	TGCGCCAGCAGCCCGGCGAGGTTGGACCACTATGGCTACACCTTC	CASSPARLDHYGYTF
TRBJ1-5	NA	TRBV20-1	NA	TGCAGTGCTAGTCACCGGGACACCCCCTATAGCAATCAGCCCCAGCATTTT	CSASHRDTPYSNQPQHF
TRBJ2-7	NA	TRBV29-1	NA	TGCAGCGTTGAAGGGGCCCCTTACGAGCAGTACTTC	CSVEGAPYEQYF
TRBJ2-7	NA	TRBV11-2	NA	TGTGCCAGCAGCTCGCAAGCCTACGAGCAGTACTTC	CASSSQAYEQYF
TRBJ1-1	NA	TRBV28	TRBD1	TGTGCCAGCAGTTGGGGACAGGGACTAACTGAAGCTTTCTTT	CASSWGQGLTEAFF
TRBJ2-1	NA	TRBV19	NA	TGTGCCAGTACCCTGGACCTCAGCTCCTACAATGAGCAGTTCTTC	CASTLDLSSYNEQFF
TRBJ2-7	once	TRBV28	TRBD1	TGTGCCAGCAGTTCTTTCCATCCCGGGACAGCTAGCTCCTACGAGCAGTACTTC	CASSSFHPGTASSYEQYF
TRBJ2-7	once	TRBV27	TRBD1	TGTGCCAGCAGCCAGGGGGCAGGCTTTGGGGAGCAGTACTTC	CASSQGAGFGEQYF
TRBJ2-1	NA	TRBV5-6	NA	TGTGCCAGCAGCTTGGTTCAGGGCAATGAGCAGTTCTTC	CASSLVQGNEQFF
TRBJ2-7	NA	TRBV5-6	TRBD2	TGTGCCAGCAGCTTTGGGACTATCTTTTACGAGCAGTACTTC	CASSFGTIFYEQYF
TRBJ1-1	NA	TRBV4-1	NA	TGCGCCAGCAGCCAAGTTTATCAGGGAACCACTGAAGCTTTCTTT	CASSQVYQGTTEAFF
TRBJ2-1	NA	TRBV4-3	NA	TGCGCCAGCAGCCAAGATGCGGATCGTGAGCAGTTCTTC	CASSQDADREQFF
TRBJ1-5	NA	TRBV7-9	NA	TGTGCCAGCAGCTCAGGTCGTCAGCCCCAGCATTTT	CASSSGRQPQHF
TRBJ2-1	NA	TRBV29-1	TRBD1	TGCAGCGTTGTTGAGGGACAGGGGGCATCCTACAATGAGCAGTTCTTC	CSVVEGQGASYNEQFF
TRBJ1-6	NA	TRBV7-9	NA	TGTGCCAGCAGCTCTTACCGGACAGTTACTAATTCACCCCTCCACTTT	CASSSYRTVTNSPLHF
TRBJ1-1	NA	TRBV10-3	NA	TGTGCCATCAGGCCCAAACAGGGCTTGAACACTGAAGCTTTCTTT	CAIRPKQGLNTEAFF
TRBJ2-7	NA	TRBV18	NA	TGTGCCAGCTCACCACCGGTGCTGGGCAGGGAACACCCCTACGAGCAGTACTTC	CASSPPVLGREHPYEQYF
TRBJ1-1	few	TRBV2	NA	TGTGCCAGCAGAGCGACAGCGAACACTGAAGCTTTCTTT	CASRATANTEAFF
TRBJ1-5	NA	TRBV4-1	NA	TGCGCCAGCAGCCACACCCTTGGACAGATGGGTGTCCATTTT	CASSHTLGQMGVHF
TRBJ2-7	NA	TRBV7-8	NA	TGTGCCAGCAGCTTTCCGGACCCGGTGGGCGAGCAGTACTTC	CASSFPDPVGEQYF
TRBJ2-1	NA	TRBV19	NA	TGTGCCAGTAGTCCTCCCATATTTGGTGAGCAGTTCTTC	CASSPPIFGEQFF
TRBJ1-4	NA	TRBV28	NA	TGTGCCAGCAGTGCCTACAAGTTCGCTAATGAAAAACTGTTTTTT	CASSAYKFANEKLFF
TRBJ2-3	NA	TRBV29-1	TRBD2	TGCAGCGTTGAGGCGGATGGACTAGCGGGGGGGCCGACAGATACGCAGTATTTT	CSVEADGLAGGPTDTQYF
TRBJ2-6	NA	TRBV6-5	TRBD1	TGTGCCAGCACTTTCCGGACAGGTGCCAACGTCCTGACTTTC	CASTFRTGANVLTF
TRBJ1-2	NA	TRBV5-6	NA	TGTGCCAGCAGCTTGGAGAGCTATGGCTACACCTTC	CASSLESYGYTF
TRBJ2-7	few	TRBV4-1	NA	TGCGCCAGCAGCCCACTAATTGAGGGGCGGTACGAGCAGTACTTC	CASSPLIEGRYEQYF
TRBJ2-3	NA	TRBV10-2	TRBD1	TGCGCCAGCGGACAGGGGCGCACAGATACGCAGTATTTT	CASGQGRTDTQYF
TRBJ2-7	NA	TRBV4-3	TRBD2	TGCGCCAGCAGCCAAGATTCCGCGGGGGATGGTAGCTACGAGCAGTACTTC	CASSQDSAGDGSYEQYF
TRBJ1-6	few	TRBV6-6	NA	TGTGCCAGCAGTTCACAGGGATCACCCCTCCACTTT	CASSSQGSPLHF
TRBJ2-5	NA	TRBV6-2/TRBV6-3	NA	TGTGCCAGCAGTTATGGTCGGGGGTACGGTGAGACCCAGTACTTC	CASSYGRGYGETQYF
TRBJ1-4	few	TRBV7-9	TRBD1	TGTGCCAGCAGCCAGGGGGTTAATGAAAAACTGTTTTTT	CASSQGVNEKLFF
TRBJ2-6	NA	TRBV15	NA	TGTGCCACCAGCACCCACTACTCTGGGGCCAACGTCCTGACTTTC	CATSTHYSGANVLTF
TRBJ1-4	NA	TRBV6-1	NA	TGTGCCAGCAGTGAAACGGAAGCAACTAATGAAAAACTGTTTTTT	CASSETEATNEKLFF
TRBJ1-1	NA	TRBV27	NA	TGTGCCAGCAGTTTGATGGAAAACACTGAAGCTTTCTTT	CASSLMENTEAFF
TRBJ1-1	NA	TRBV11-2	NA	TGTGCCAGCAGCTTAGAGGTTAACACTGAAGCTTTCTTT	CASSLEVNTEAFF
TRBJ1-6	NA	TRBV6-5	TRBD1	TGTGCCAGCAGTTTAGGCACAGGGGAAGGGCCACCCCTCCACTTT	CASSLGTGEGPPLHF
TRBJ2-7	NA	TRBV27	TRBD2	TGTGCCAGCAGTTCCAGGGTAGCGGGATACGAGCAGTACTTC	CASSSRVAGYEQYF
TRBJ2-7	NA	TRBV2	NA	TGTGCCAGCACCTTATCGGATTCCTACGAGCAGTACTTC	CASTLSDSYEQYF